This entry features one T cell receptor (beta chain) sequence. The record originates from a study of blood T cell repertoires in COVID-19. Across the whole study: Material from acute and convalescent COVID-19 was sourced from the United States, Italy and Spain. In each case, the material was cDNA or gDNA derived from T cells, B-cell-depleted T cells, or PBMCs.

Germline assignment: CDR1 MNHEY and CDR2 SMNVEV (reference sequence). The V end lost 4 bases, the J end lost 3 bases, and 12 bases lay between the germline ends. This CDR3 region has 14 residues. As originally analysed: Amplifying reference gene primers gave estimates of nucleated cell counts. Some clones are missing from TCRdb's copy, which holds only in-frame ones; the method was immunoSEQ multiplex PCR. The DNA was the basis for D and trimming; V, J and clone size are from that table. This table has about 110,000 clones, under 85% appearing once. Sequencing used peripheral blood. The receptor was derived from a woman in her 70s with acute or convalescent COVID-19. The chain couples TRBV27 to TRBJ1-2; a possible D gene is TRBD1 (6 bases). CDR3: CASSSEGGYYGYTF. In nucleotides, the CDR3 is TGTGCCAGCAGTTCCGAGGGGGGGTACTATGGCTACACCTTC.